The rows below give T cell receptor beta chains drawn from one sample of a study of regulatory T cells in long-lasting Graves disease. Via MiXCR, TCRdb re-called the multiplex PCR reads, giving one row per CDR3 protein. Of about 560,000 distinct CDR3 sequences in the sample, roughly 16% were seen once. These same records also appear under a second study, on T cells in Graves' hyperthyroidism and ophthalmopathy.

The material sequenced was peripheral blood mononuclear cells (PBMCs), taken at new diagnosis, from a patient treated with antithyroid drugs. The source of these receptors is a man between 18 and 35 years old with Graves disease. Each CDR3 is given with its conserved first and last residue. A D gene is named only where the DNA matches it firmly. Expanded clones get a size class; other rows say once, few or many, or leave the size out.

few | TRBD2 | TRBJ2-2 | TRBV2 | CASQTSGRARRNTGELFF | TGTGCCAGCCAGACTAGCGGGAGGGCCCGGCGCAACACCGGGGAGCTGTTTTTT
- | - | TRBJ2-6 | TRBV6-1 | CASSVSVVRYSASSGANVLTF | TGTGCCAGCAGTGTGTCGGTGGTCCGTTATAGCGCTTCCTCTGGGGCCAACGTCCTGACTTTC
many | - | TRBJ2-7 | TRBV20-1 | CSARDHGGTSYEQYF | TGCAGTGCTAGAGATCACGGGGGAACCTCCTACGAGCAGTACTTC
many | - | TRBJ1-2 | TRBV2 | CASSEGGGYTF | TGTGCCAGCAGTGAAGGGGGCGGCTACACCTTC
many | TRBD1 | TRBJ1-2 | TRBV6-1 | CASSELTGASNYGYTF | TGTGCCAGCAGTGAACTTACAGGGGCCTCAAACTATGGCTACACCTTC
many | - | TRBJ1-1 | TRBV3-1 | CASSPRDREFGTEAFF | TGTGCCAGCAGCCCGCGGGACCGAGAGTTTGGGACTGAAGCTTTCTTT
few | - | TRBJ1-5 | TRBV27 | CASSPLYPNDQPQHF | TGTGCCAGCAGCCCACTCTACCCCAATGATCAGCCCCAGCATTTT
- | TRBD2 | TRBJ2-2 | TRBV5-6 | CASSWGLADDTGELFF | TGTGCCAGCAGCTGGGGACTAGCGGATGACACCGGGGAGCTGTTTTTT
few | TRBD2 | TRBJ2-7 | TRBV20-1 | CSARQTSGSWYEQYF | TGCAGTGCTAGACAGACTAGCGGGAGCTGGTACGAGCAGTACTTC
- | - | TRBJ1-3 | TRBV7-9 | CASSLLGEAGNTIYF | TGTGCCAGCAGCTTACTTGGCGAGGCTGGAAACACCATATATTTT
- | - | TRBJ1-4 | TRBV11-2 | CASSFRGDNEKLFF | TGTGCCAGCAGTTTTAGAGGGGATAATGAAAAACTGTTTTTT
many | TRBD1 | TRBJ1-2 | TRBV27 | CASSLSLGDRGKGNYGYTF | TGTGCCAGCAGTTTATCGCTTGGGGACAGGGGAAAGGGGAACTATGGCTACACCTTC
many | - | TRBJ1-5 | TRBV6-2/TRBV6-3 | CASKTGSQPQHF | TGTGCCAGCAAGACAGGCAGTCAGCCCCAGCATTTT
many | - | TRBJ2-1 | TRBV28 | CASSLVREQFF | TGTGCCAGCAGCTTAGTGAGGGAGCAGTTCTTC
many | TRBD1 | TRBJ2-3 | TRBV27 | CASSLAGRGHGDTQYF | TGTGCCAGCAGTTTAGCTGGCAGGGGGCATGGAGATACGCAGTATTTT